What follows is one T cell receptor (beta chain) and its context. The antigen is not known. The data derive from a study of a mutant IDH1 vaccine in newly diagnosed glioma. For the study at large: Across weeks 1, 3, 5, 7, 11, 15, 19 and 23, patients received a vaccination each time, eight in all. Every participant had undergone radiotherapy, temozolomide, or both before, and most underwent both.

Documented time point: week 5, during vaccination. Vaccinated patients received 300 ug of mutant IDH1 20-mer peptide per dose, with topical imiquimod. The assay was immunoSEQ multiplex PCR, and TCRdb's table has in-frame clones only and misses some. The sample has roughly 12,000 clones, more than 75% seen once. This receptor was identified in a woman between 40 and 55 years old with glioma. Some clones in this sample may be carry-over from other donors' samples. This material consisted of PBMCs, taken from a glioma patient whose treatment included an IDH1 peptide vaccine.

CDR3 bases: TGTGCCTGGAGTAATGGCCTTGGGGAAAAACTGTTTTTT. Translated: CAWSNGLGEKLFF. The chain combines TRBV30 with TRBJ1-4; D remains ambiguous. This CDR3 contains 13 residues. Germline CDR1 and CDR2: GTSNPN and SVGIG (reference sequence). Trimming left V 2 bases short and J 8 bases short, with 12 bases between.